This TCR beta chain was recovered during a study of blood T cell repertoires in COVID-19. At the level of the study: COVID-19 samples collected from the United States, Italy and Spain covered acute and convalescent phases. Sample material is recorded as cDNA or gDNA derived from T cells, B-cell-depleted T cells, or PBMCs.

Method: immunoSEQ multiplex PCR; TCRdb's copy keeps in-frame clones and lacks some. The data contain 350,000 to 400,000 clones, more than 75% of them seen just once; the ten biggest clones take up about 3%. The V end lost 5 bases, the J end lost 8 bases, and 15 bases lay between the germline ends. The CDR3 runs to 13 residues. Grouping used clinical history reported by participants in a survey and questionnaire. Cohort 3 recovered donors had two negative PCRs, clearance, or symptom resolution. This receptor was taken from a woman aged 30 to 39 who had recovered from COVID-19. The specimen was PBMCs or T cells enriched from blood (not recorded which). The chain links TRBV12-3 or TRBV12-4 to TRBJ1-2; D may be TRBD1 (5 bases). CDR3 sequence: CASSPSGIGGYTF. The CDR3 bases are TGTGCCAGCAGTCCTTCAGGGATCGGCGGCTACACCTTC.